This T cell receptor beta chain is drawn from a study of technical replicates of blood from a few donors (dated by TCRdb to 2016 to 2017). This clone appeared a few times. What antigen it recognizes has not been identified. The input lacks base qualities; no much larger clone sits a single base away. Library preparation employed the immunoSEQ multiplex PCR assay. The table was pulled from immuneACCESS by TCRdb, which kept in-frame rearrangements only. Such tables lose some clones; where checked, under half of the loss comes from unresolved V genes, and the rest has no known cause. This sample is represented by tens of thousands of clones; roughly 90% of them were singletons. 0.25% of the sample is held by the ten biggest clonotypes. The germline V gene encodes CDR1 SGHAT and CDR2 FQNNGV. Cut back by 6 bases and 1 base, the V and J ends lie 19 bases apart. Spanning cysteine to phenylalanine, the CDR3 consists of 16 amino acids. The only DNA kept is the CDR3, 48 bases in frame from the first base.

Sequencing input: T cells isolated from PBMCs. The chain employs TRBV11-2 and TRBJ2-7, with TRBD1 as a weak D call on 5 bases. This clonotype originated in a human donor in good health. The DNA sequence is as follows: TGTGCCAGCAGAAAAATTAGGGGCGGTTCTTCCTACGAGCAGTACTTC. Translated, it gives CASRKIRGGSSYEQYF.